The sequence of this T cell receptor (beta chain) was determined in a study of blood T cell repertoires in COVID-19. This clone was counted many times. The CDR3 totals 16 residues. CDR1 and CDR2 from the germline V gene are SGHRS and YFSETQ. V shed 3 bases, J shed 0 bases, and the junction held 5 bases outside the gene matches. Data came from immunoSEQ multiplex PCR; TCRdb stores just in-frame clones and leaves some out. The data show 100,000 or so clones, with roughly 80% seen just once and 13% held by the top ten. The origin of this receptor is a man in his fifties or sixties with active or convalescent COVID-19. Material for sequencing was peripheral blood. The chain uses TRBV5-1 and TRBJ1-4, with TRBD1 identical over 7 bases. In DNA, the CDR3 is TGCGCCAGCAGCTATACAGGGGCCGCAACTAATGAAAAACTGTTTTTT. It is translated as CASSYTGAATNEKLFF.